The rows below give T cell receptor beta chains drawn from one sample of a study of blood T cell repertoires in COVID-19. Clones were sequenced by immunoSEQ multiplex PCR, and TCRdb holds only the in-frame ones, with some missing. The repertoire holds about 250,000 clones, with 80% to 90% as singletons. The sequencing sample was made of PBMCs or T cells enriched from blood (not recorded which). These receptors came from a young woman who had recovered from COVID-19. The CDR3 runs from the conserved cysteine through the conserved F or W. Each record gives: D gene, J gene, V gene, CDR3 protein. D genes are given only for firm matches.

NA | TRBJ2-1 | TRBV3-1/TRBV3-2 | CASSSTPTGEQFF
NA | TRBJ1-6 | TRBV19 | CASSMWGGNSPLHF
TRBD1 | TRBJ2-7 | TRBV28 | CASSLGGRTGVTYEQYF
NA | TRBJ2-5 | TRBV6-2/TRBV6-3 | CASSGVAETQYF
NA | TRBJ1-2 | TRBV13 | CASSLMGSNYGYTF
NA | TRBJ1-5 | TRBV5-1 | CASSLEAGVNQPQHF
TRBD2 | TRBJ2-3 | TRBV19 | CASSMRRGGLNTQYF
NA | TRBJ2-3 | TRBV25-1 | CASSEPGGRLDTQYF
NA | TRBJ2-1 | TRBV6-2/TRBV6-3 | CASSYSFYGVATGYNEQFF
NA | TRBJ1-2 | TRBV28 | CASSFSGATNYGYTF
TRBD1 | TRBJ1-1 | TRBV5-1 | CASSYGTGQGSGTEAFF
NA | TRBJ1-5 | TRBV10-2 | CASSEDQGSNQPQHF
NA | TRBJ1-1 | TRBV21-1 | CASSKVGGGDTEAFF